Given below is one TCR beta chain in context. The data stem from a study of blood T cell repertoires in COVID-19. On the study more broadly: COVID-19 samples collected from the United States, Italy and Spain covered acute and convalescent phases. The cDNA or gDNA used as material had been derived from T cells, B-cell-depleted T cells, or PBMCs.

Assay: immunoSEQ multiplex PCR; the TCRdb copy retains only in-frame clones and omits some. The table has some 76,000 clones, approximately 80% seen once. CDR3 length: 13 amino acids. Per the germline V gene, CDR1 is SGHTA and CDR2 is FQGTGA. V was clipped by 5 bases and J by 8 bases; unmatched bases: 8. The specimen was peripheral blood. This sequence was found in a woman aged 55-70 years with acute or convalescent COVID-19. This sequence joins TRBV7-3 and TRBJ1-2; 7 bases fit TRBD1. CDR3 amino acids: CASSPGQGDGYTF. CDR3 nucleotides: TGTGCCAGCAGCCCCGGGCAGGGGGACGGCTACACCTTC.